One sample yielded the 6 T cell receptor beta chains listed below, sequenced in a study of cytomegalovirus exposure and HLA in healthy donors (dated by TCRdb to about 2017). Receptor libraries were prepared by the immunoSEQ multiplex PCR assay. A mixture of 60 forward primers for TCR Vbeta segments and 13 reverse primers for TCR Jbeta segments was used in the multiplex PCR. TCRdb limited this immuneACCESS table to in-frame rearrangements with V and J called. A share of clones is missing; checked studies link under half to unresolved V genes, and the rest is unexplained. Across this sample there are under 150,000 clones, with about 82% seen only once. The top ten constitute roughly 3.4% of the sample. Sequencing used PBMCs. These receptors were taken from a male donor in good health and CMV-seronegative.

The genes are TRBV2 and TRBJ1-1; D possibly corresponds to TRBD1 (5 bases). This CDR3 is built from 14 residues. Trimming took 7 bases from V and 1 from J, leaving 13 bases between them. CDR1 is SNHLY, CDR2 FYNNEI, per germline. CDR3 coding DNA: TGTGCCAGCATTATACAGGATTCGAACACTGAAGCTTTCTTT. As protein: CASIIQDSNTEAFF.

The V and J genes are TRBV5-4 and TRBJ2-7, with D maybe TRBD2 (5 bases). The germline gives CDR1 SGHNT, CDR2 YYREEE (reference sequence). The CDR3 consists of 16 residues. Trimming stripped 4 bases from V and 5 bases from J, with 22 bases between. The chain's CDR3 is CASSHVGWERSHEQYF. Written as DNA, the CDR3 is TGTGCCAGCAGCCATGTGGGGTGGGAGAGGTCCCACGAGCAGTACTTC.

This rearrangement joins TRBV12-5 to TRBJ2-3; 10 bases map to TRBD2. The J segment lost 3 bases and the V segment lost 0 bases, leaving 15 bases of the junction unmatched. The CDR3 runs to 20 residues. The germline V gene encodes CDR1 LGHNT and CDR2 FRNRAP. CDR3 residues: CASGLVLLEREGITTDTQYF. The CDR3, as DNA: TGTGCTAGTGGTTTGGTACTTTTGGAGCGGGAGGGAATCACTACAGATACGCAGTATTTT.

This clone showed up just a few times. This chain joins TRBV7-9 and TRBJ2-5, with 8 bases aligning to TRBD1. V lost 3 bases and J lost 3; bases outside the gene matches: 6. This CDR3 has 15 residues. The germline CDR1 and CDR2 sequences are SEHNR and FQNEAQ (reference sequence). The CDR3 bases are TGTGCCAGCAGCTTTTACAGGGGGGCTGAAGAGACCCAGTACTTC. It is translated as CASSFYRGAEETQYF.

About this clone itself: An end of the junction does not agree with germline; a read error may underlie this. V usage is TRBV7-9 and J usage is TRBJ2-7; 7 nucleotides match TRBD2. The length of the CDR3 is 14 residues. Germline CDR1 SEHNR, CDR2 FQNEAQ (reference sequence). CDR3 DNA sequence: TGTTCCAGCAGCCCCTCAGCGGGGTTCCACGAGCAGTACTTC. Amino acids: CSSSPSAGFHEQYF.

The rearrangement joins TRBV11-2 to TRBJ1-1; D not resolved. V was shortened by 0 bases and J by 7 bases, with 9 bases between the two germline ends. Per the germline V gene, CDR1 is SGHAT and CDR2 is FQNNGV. The CDR3 loop spans 13 amino acids. In DNA form, the CDR3 reads TGTGCCAGCAGCTTAGATCAGATTATTGAAGCTTTCTTT. This codes for CASSLDQIIEAFF.